These T cell receptor beta chains were read from a single sample in a study of CD8 T cells in ankylosing spondylitis. TCRdb fed the 5' RACE reads into MiXCR, producing one record per CDR3 protein. The sample includes 150,000 to 200,000 distinct CDR3 sequences, 30% to 40% of them seen just once. The sequenced sample consisted of synovial fluid, either unsorted or a sorted T cell fraction (not recorded which). The receptor set was obtained from a male donor with ankylosing spondylitis. Both conserved end residues are trimmed from each CDR3.

TRBV9	TRBJ2-1	ASSATGTGGRNFQF
TRBV9	TRBJ2-5	ASSVGGGRAYQETQY
TRBV5-1	TRBJ2-1	ASSRTSGEGGEQF
TRBV20-1	TRBJ1-2	SATQTDRGYGYT
TRBV12-3/TRBV12-4	TRBJ2-1	ASSSRTSEYNEQF
TRBV12-3/TRBV12-4	TRBJ2-7	ASSLEIGGPHEQY
TRBV20-1	TRBJ1-2	SAHSGTGGGYGYT
TRBV7-8	TRBJ2-3	ASSFGTRQVLTDTQY
TRBV10-3	TRBJ2-1	AISVRGGDNEQF
TRBV2	TRBJ1-6	ASSGQLNSPLH
TRBV14	TRBJ2-3	ASSQGPGLRATDTQY
TRBV6-1	TRBJ2-7	ASSRGQSGSRGYEQY
TRBV24-1	TRBJ2-2	ATRDRTNTGELF
TRBV7-9	TRBJ2-7	ASSFAQGAPYEQY
TRBV12-3/TRBV12-4	TRBJ2-7	ASSSGWREQY
TRBV7-8	TRBJ2-1	ASSFKGLAANEQF
TRBV20-1	TRBJ2-2	SAGDVGTGELF
TRBV20-1	TRBJ2-5	SALVAGTQY
TRBV20-1	TRBJ2-1	SPLVAGGPHEQF
TRBV25-1	TRBJ1-6	ASSDGQLFSSPLH
TRBV28	TRBJ1-1	ASTQGGKNTEAF
TRBV6-2/TRBV6-3	TRBJ1-2	ASSYSESGYT
TRBV7-2	TRBJ2-7	ASSKDRGRYEQY
TRBV28	TRBJ2-2	ASSLAEDTGELF
TRBV19	TRBJ1-6	ASSRRPYNSPLH
TRBV5-1	TRBJ2-2	ASSASGTTGELF
TRBV5-1	TRBJ2-7	ASSNRDRDSYEQY
TRBV6-1	TRBJ1-5	ASSPGQVREPQH
TRBV7-2	TRBJ1-3	ASSSDSSTGNTIY
TRBV7-8	TRBJ1-1	ASSLVGRALLEAF
TRBV6-1	TRBJ2-7	ASSDDYSYEQY
TRBV18	TRBJ2-1	ASSLIQGDEQF
TRBV12-3/TRBV12-4	TRBJ2-2	ASIGGLEPGELF
TRBV28	TRBJ2-7	ASSFLAGEHEQY
TRBV28	TRBJ1-3	ASTTTRGPGNTIY
TRBV6-2/TRBV6-3	TRBJ2-7	ASSWTSGSYEQY
TRBV5-5	TRBJ1-5	ASSVGQVPNQPQH
TRBV29-1	TRBJ2-7	SVRGQQYEQY
TRBV20-1	TRBJ1-5	SASNKGNQPQH
TRBV20-1	TRBJ2-2	SARGTSGGPMSTGELF
TRBV2	TRBJ2-3	ASSEGRGSDTQY
TRBV12-5	TRBJ2-3	ASGLVPFPAWGIEDTQY
TRBV25-1	TRBJ2-1	ASSKVGSSYNEQF
TRBV25-1	TRBJ2-5	ASSESEREVRRDQY
TRBV7-2	TRBJ2-5	ASSLAGQGGETQY
TRBV9	TRBJ2-1	ASSVGTSDNEQF
TRBV29-1	TRBJ1-3	SVDSSGDTIY
TRBV18	TRBJ2-6	ASSPKDQGHASPGANVLT